The TCR beta chain described here comes from a study of blood T cell repertoires in COVID-19. About the study: Collection of acute and convalescent COVID-19 samples took place in the United States, Italy and Spain. In each case, the material was cDNA or gDNA derived from T cells, B-cell-depleted T cells, or PBMCs.

For recovered donors of Cohort 3, there were two negative PCRs, clearance, or symptom resolution. Clones were sequenced by immunoSEQ multiplex PCR, and TCRdb holds only the in-frame ones, with some missing. The sample has some 200,000 clones; 84% are singletons. From germline, CDR1 is SGHAT and CDR2 FQDESV (reference sequence). The CDR3 spans 13 residues. J lost 7 bases, V lost 5 bases, and 8 bases had no gene match. V gene TRBV11-1 combines with J gene TRBJ2-7; 7 positions agree with TRBD1. The receptor comes from a man aged 35 to 55 who had recovered from COVID-19. The sequencing input was PBMCs or T cells enriched from blood (not recorded which). Written as DNA, the CDR3 is TGTGCCAGCAGCCCACAGGGGCCTGGGGAGCAGTACTTC. Protein: CASSPQGPGEQYF.